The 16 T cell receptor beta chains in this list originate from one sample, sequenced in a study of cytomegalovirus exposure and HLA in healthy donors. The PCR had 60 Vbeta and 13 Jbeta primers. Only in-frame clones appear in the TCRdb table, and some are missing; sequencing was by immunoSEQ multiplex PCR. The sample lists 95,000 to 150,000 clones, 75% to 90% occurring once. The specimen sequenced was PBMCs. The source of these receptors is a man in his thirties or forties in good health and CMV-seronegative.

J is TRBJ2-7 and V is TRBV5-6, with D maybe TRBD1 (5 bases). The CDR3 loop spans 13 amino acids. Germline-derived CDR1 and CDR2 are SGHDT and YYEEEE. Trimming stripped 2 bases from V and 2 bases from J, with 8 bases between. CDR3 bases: TGTGCCAGCAGCTTCCAGGGAACCTACGAGCAGTACTTC. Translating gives CASSFQGTYEQYF.

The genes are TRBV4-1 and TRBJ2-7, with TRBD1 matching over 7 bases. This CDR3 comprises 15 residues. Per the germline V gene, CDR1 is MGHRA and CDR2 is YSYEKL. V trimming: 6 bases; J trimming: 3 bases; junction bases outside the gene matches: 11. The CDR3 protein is CASSTTRDSHYEQYF. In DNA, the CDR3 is TGCGCCAGCAGTACCACGAGGGACAGCCACTACGAGCAGTACTTC.

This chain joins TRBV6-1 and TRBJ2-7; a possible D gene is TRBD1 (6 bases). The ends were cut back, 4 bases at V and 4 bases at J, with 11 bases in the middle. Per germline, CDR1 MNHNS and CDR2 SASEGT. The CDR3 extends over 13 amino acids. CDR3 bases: TGTGCCAGCAGTGGGCGGACAGTTTACGAGCAGTACTTC. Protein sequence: CASSGRTVYEQYF.

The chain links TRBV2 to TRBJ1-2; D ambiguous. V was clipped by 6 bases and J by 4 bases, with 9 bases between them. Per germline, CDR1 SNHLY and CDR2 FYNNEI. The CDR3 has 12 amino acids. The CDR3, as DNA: TGTGCCAGCAGGGGGAGTAGCTATGGCTACACCTTC. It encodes CASRGSSYGYTF.

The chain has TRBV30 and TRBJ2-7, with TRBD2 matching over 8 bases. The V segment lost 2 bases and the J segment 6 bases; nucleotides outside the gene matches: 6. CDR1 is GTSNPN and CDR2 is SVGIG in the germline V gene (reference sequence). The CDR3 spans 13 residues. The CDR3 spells CAWSREGLGEQYF. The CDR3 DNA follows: TGTGCCTGGAGTCGGGAGGGTTTGGGCGAGCAGTACTTC.

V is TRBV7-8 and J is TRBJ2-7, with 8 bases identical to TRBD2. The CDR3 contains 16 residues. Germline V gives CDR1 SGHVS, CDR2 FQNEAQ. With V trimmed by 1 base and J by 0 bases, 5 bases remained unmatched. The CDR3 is CASSLVGRGDSYEQYF. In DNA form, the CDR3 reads TGTGCCAGCAGCTTAGTTGGGCGGGGGGACTCCTACGAGCAGTACTTC.

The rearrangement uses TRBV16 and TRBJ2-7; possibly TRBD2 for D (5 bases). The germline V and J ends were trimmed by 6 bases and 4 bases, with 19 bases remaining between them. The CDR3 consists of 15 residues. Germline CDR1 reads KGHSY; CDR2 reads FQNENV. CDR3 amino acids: CASRRVDSGLYEQYF. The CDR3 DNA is TGTGCCAGCAGAAGGGTGGATTCGGGATTATACGAGCAGTACTTC.

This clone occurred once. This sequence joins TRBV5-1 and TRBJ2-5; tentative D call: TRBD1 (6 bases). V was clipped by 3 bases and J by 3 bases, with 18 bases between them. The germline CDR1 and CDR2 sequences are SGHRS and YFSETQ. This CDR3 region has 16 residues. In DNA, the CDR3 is TGCGCCAGCAGCTCGGATGTGTGGGACACTAAAGAGACCCAGTACTTC. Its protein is CASSSDVWDTKETQYF. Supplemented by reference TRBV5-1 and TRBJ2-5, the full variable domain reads KAGVTQTPRYLIKTRGQQVTLSCSPISGHRSVSWYQQTPGQGLQFLFEYFSETQRNKGNFPGRFSGRQFSNSRSEMNVSTLELGDSALYLCASSSDVWDTKETQYFGPGTRLLVL.

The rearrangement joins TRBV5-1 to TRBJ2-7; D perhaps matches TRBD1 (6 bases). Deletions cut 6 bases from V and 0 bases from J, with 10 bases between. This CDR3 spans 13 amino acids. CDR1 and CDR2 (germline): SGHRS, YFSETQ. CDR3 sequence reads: CASTTGISYEQYF. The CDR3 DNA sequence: TGCGCCAGCACCACAGGGATCTCCTACGAGCAGTACTTC.

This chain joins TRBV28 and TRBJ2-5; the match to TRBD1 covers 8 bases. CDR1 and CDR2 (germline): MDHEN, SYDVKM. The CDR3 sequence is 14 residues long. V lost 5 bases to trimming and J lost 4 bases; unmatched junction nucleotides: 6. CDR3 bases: TGTGCCAGCAGTAACCGGACAGGGCGAGAGACCCAGTACTTC. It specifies CASSNRTGRETQYF.

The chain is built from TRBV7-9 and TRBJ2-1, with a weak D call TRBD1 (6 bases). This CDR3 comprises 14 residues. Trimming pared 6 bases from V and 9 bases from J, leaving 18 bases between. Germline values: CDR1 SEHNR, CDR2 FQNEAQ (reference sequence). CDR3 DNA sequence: TGTGCCAGCAGTAAATGGGACACCGGCGTTGAGCAGTTCTTC. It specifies CASSKWDTGVEQFF.

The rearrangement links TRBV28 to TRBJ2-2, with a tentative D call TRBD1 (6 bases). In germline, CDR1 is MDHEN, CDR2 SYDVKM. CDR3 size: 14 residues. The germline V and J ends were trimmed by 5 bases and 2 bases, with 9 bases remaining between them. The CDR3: CASSPGHNTGELFF. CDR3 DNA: TGTGCCAGCAGTCCGGGACACAACACCGGGGAGCTGTTTTTT.

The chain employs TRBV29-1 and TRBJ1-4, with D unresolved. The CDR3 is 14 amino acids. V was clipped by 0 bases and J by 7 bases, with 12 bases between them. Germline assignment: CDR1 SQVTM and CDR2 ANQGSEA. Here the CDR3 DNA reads TGCAGCGTTGAAGATCGAGGGATCGGTGAAAAACTGTTTTTT. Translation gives CSVEDRGIGEKLFF.

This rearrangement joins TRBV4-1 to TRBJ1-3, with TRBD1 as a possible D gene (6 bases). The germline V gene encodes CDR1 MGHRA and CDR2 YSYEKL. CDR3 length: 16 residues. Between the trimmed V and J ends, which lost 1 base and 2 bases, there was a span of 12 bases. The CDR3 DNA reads TGCGCCAGCAGCCAAGGATCTCAGGGGACTGGAAACACCATATATTTT. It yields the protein CASSQGSQGTGNTIYF.

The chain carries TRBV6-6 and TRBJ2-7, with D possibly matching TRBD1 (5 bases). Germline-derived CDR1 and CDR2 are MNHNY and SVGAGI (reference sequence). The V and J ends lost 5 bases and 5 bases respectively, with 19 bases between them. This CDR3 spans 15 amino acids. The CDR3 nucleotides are TGTGCCAGCAGTGCGGACATTCCCGTGGCCCACGAGCAGTACTTC. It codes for CASSADIPVAHEQYF.

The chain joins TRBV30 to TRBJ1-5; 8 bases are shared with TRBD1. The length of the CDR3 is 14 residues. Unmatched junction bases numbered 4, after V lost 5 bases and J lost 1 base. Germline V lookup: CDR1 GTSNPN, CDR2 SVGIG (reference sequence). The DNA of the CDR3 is TGTGCCTGGCGACAGGGGTTGAGCAATCAGCCCCAGCATTTT. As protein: CAWRQGLSNQPQHF.